This T cell receptor (beta chain) was retrieved from a study of shared clonotypes between healthy human individuals. Study-level background: A couple of women and a few men aged 18 to 49 served as donors. Points from the study as a whole: Some clonotypes were shared by all four sorted-subset donors, while others were not shared. The non-shared ones had lower generation probabilities than the shared ones.

At deep level, the assay was performed. The table came from immunoSEQ multiplex PCR; TCRdb's copy has only in-frame clones and leaves some out. The sample yields around 600,000 clones, roughly 95% seen once. This CDR3 is built from 17 residues. V gave up 0 bases and J gave up 5 bases; unmatched junction bases: 10. The germline V gene encodes CDR1 SGHVS and CDR2 FQNEAQ. Terminally differentiated effector memory CD45RA+ cells were excluded from the naive CD8 cells, which were CD45RO-negative and positively selected for CCR7. Remarks on this clone: Antigen: not known.

The source of this sequence is a woman aged 25 to 39 in good health. The chain couples TRBV7-8 to TRBJ2-5; 9 positions match TRBD1. The specimen sequenced was naive CD8+ T cells sorted from blood. The CDR3 DNA is TGTGCCAGCAGCTTAGCCCATATAACAGGGGGCCAGGAGACCCAGTACTTC. Its translation is CASSLAHITGGQETQYF.